Detailed here is one T cell receptor beta chain. Its target is unknown. This entry is derived from a study of graft-versus-host responses after intestinal transplantation. Study background: Every recipient had anti-thymocyte globulin induction and around 3 years of tacrolimus plus steroids.

Sequencing was performed with immunoSEQ multiplex PCR; in TCRdb, only in-frame clones are kept and a portion is missing. The sample records under 90,000 clones, 90% being singletons. Study observations and caveats: Within the allografts of patients who had graft-donor T cell macrochimerism, graft-versus-host to host-versus-graft clonal ratios were high.

The CDR3 is 17 amino acids. Per the germline V gene, CDR1 is SGHVS and CDR2 is FNYEAQ. Trimming cost V 5 bases and J 2 bases, with 21 bases left between them. The starting material was unstimulated CD8+ T cells sorted from spleen or lymph node cells, obtained before transplant. This chain connects TRBV7-6 to TRBJ1-1; weak D call: TRBD1 (6 bases). This clonotype was obtained from a human donor who was the organ donor for an intestinal transplant. The CDR3 nucleotides read TGTGCCAGCAGCCTACAGGGAGCAGGAATGGCAAACACTGAAGCTTTCTTT. Translating it yields CASSLQGAGMANTEAFF.